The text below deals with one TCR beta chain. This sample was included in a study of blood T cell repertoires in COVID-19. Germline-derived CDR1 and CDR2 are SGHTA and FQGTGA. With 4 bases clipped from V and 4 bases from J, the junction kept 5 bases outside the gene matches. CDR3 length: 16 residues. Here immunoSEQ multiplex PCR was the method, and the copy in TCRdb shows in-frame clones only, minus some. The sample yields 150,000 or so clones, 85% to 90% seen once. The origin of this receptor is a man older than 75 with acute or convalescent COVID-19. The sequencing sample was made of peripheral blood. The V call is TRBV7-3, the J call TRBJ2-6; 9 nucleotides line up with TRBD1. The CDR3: CASSWGTGSGANVLTF. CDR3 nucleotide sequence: TGTGCCAGCAGCTGGGGGACAGGGTCCGGGGCCAACGTCCTGACTTTC.